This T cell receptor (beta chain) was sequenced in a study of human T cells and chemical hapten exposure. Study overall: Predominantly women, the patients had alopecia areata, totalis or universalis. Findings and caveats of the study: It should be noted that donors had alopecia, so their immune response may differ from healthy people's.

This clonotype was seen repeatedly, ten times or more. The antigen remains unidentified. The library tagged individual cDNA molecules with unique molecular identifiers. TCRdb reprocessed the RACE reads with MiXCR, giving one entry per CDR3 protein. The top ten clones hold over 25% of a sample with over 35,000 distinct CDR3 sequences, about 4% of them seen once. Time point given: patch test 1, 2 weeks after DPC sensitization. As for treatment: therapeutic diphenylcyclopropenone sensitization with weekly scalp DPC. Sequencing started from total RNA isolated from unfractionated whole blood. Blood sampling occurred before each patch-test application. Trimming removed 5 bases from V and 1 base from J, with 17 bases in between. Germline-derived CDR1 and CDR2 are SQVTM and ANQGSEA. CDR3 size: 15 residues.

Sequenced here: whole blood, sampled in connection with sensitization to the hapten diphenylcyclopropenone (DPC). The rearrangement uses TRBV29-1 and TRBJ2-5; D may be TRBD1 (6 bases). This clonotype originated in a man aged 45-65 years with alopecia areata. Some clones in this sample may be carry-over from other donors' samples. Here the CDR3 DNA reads TGCAGCGTTTTAATCCGGGACAAGACCCAAGAGACCCAGTACTTC. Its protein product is CSVLIRDKTQETQYF.